This record covers a single TCR beta chain. As yet, its antigen is unknown. The sample belongs to a study of shared clonotypes between healthy human individuals. Points from the study as a whole: Larger richness was generally estimated for naive than memory subsets.

Some clones are missing from TCRdb's copy, which holds only in-frame ones; the method was immunoSEQ multiplex PCR. The sample yields over a million clones, roughly 96% seen once. Deletions cut 3 bases from V and 5 bases from J, with 8 bases between. The CDR3 contains 12 residues. Germline V gene data show CDR1 as MDHEN and CDR2 as SYDVKM. The sequencing sample was made of naive CD4+ T cells sorted from blood. As for subset: CD45RA+ positively selected. This receptor was identified in a man aged 25-45 years in good health. The chain links TRBV28 to TRBJ2-7, with no clear D. The CDR3 nucleotides read TGTGCCAGCAGTTTCTCCCGCCACGAGCAGTACTTC. Translation gives CASSFSRHEQYF.